This entry lists 16 T cell receptor beta chains sequenced from one sample in a study of T cell responses to AZD1222 COVID-19 vaccine. TCRdb keeps only in-frame clones here, not all; method: immunoSEQ multiplex PCR. The sample includes about 190,000 clones, roughly 91% of them seen just once. The sequenced sample was peripheral blood, obtained on day 0 of AZD1222 vaccination. The receptors stem from an adult in good health.

This rearrangement joins TRBV6-4 to TRBJ2-2; 7 nucleotides line up with TRBD1. J lost 3 bases, V lost 4 bases, and 17 bases had no gene match. Germline V gene lookup returns CDR1 MRHNA and CDR2 SNTAGT. The CDR3 loop spans 19 amino acids. This chain's CDR3 is CASSGSPVTGVRDTGELFF. Here the CDR3 DNA reads TGTGCCAGCAGTGGCTCTCCCGTCACAGGGGTACGTGACACCGGGGAGCTGTTTTTT.

V gene TRBV7-9 combines with J gene TRBJ1-4; weak D call: TRBD1 (5 bases). V lost 0 bases and J 8 bases, leaving 19 bases between the germline ends. Germline CDR1 is SEHNR and CDR2 is FQNEAQ (reference sequence). The length of the CDR3 is 17 residues. CDR3 amino acids: CASSLAIAARAGEKLFF. In DNA, the CDR3 is TGTGCCAGCAGCTTAGCGATCGCGGCCAGGGCTGGGGAAAAACTGTTTTTT. Full variable domain (missing parts from reference TRBV7-9 and TRBJ1-4): DTGVSQNPRHKITKRGQNVTFRCDPISEHNRLYWYRQTLGQGPEFLTYFQNEAQLEKSRLLSDRFSAERPKGSFSTLEIQRTEQGDSAMYLCASSLAIAARAGEKLFFGSGTQLSVL.

The chain couples TRBV9 to TRBJ2-1; D perhaps matches TRBD2 (5 bases). Germline CDR1 is SGDLS and CDR2 is YYNGEE. The V gene lost 7 bases and the J gene lost 0 bases, with 14 bases spanning the gap. This CDR3 region has 15 residues. CDR3 in amino acids: CASSPGSGSYNEQFF. The CDR3 nucleotides read TGTGCCAGCTCTCCGGGATCCGGCTCCTACAATGAGCAGTTCTTC.

V gene TRBV5-8 combines with J gene TRBJ2-7; 9 bases fit TRBD2. The CDR3 covers 16 residues. The germline V gene has CDR1 SGHTS and CDR2 YDEGEE. With 4 bases clipped from V and 3 bases from J, the junction kept 11 bases outside the gene matches. The CDR3 region is CASSPLSGTSRYEQYF. Written as DNA, the CDR3 is TGTGCCAGCAGCCCGTTATCCGGGACTAGCCGCTACGAGCAGTACTTC. Together with reference TRBV5-8 and TRBJ2-7, the CDR3 gives the full variable domain: EAGVTQSPTHLIKTRGQQATLRCSPISGHTSVYWYQQALGLGLQFLLWYDEGEERNRGNFPPRFSGRQFPNYSSELNVNALELEDSALYLCASSPLSGTSRYEQYFGPGTRLTVT.

The J gene is TRBJ2-5, the V gene TRBV7-8, with 9 bases identical to TRBD1. The germline CDR1 and CDR2 sequences are SGHVS and FQNEAQ. This CDR3 has 14 amino acids. The V gene end was trimmed by 5 bases and the J gene end by 5 bases; junction bases not matched to a gene: 6. The chain's CDR3 is CASSTNRGRETQYF. DNA for the CDR3: TGTGCCAGCAGCACGAACAGGGGGCGGGAGACCCAGTACTTC.

The J gene is TRBJ1-1, the V gene TRBV19; D gene uncertain. The CDR3 covers 13 residues. CDR1 and CDR2 from the germline V gene are LNHDA and SQIVND (reference sequence). V was cut by 4 bases and J by 2 bases, with 8 bases left in between. The CDR3 region is CASSTYENTEAFF. CDR3 DNA: TGTGCCAGTAGTACCTACGAAAACACTGAAGCTTTCTTT. Drawing the rest from reference TRBV19 and TRBJ1-1, the complete variable domain is DGGITQSPKYLFRKEGQNVTLSCEQNLNHDAMYWYRQDPGQGLRLIYYSQIVNDFQKGDIAEGYSVSREKKESFPLTVTSAQKNPTAFYLCASSTYENTEAFFGQGTRLTVV.

The chain employs TRBV18 and TRBJ1-4; tentatively, D is TRBD1 (6 bases). The CDR3 covers 15 residues. V was pared by 4 bases and J by 7 bases, with 16 bases between. Germline CDR1 is KGHSH and CDR2 is LQKENI. CDR3 in amino acids: CASSRELGGGEKLFF. In DNA form, the CDR3 reads TGTGCCAGCTCACGCGAGTTAGGGGGAGGTGAAAAACTGTTTTTT. Combining the CDR3 with reference TRBV18 and TRBJ1-4 gives the whole variable domain NAGVMQNPRHLVRRRGQEARLRCSPMKGHSHVYWYRQLPEEGLKFMVYLQKENIIDESGMPKERFSAEFPKEGPSILRIQQVVRGDSAAYFCASSRELGGGEKLFFGSGTQLSVL.

This chain connects TRBV15 to TRBJ1-1; 7 bases map to TRBD1. The V gene end was trimmed by 3 bases and the J gene end by 3 bases; junction bases not matched to a gene: 16. CDR3 size: 18 residues. Per the germline V gene, CDR1 is LNHNV and CDR2 is YYDKDF (reference sequence). CDR3 in amino acids: CATSRGQLWGRGDTEAFF. CDR3 DNA: TGTGCCACCAGCAGGGGACAGCTTTGGGGCCGGGGCGACACTGAAGCTTTCTTT.

The chain has TRBV10-3 and TRBJ2-2; the match to TRBD1 covers 9 bases. The CDR3 runs 16 residues. CDR1 and CDR2 from the germline V gene are ENHRY and SYGVKD. V dropped 0 bases and J dropped 7; count of bases not matched to a gene: 6. The CDR3 spells CAISESWDRAVGELFF. DNA of the CDR3: TGTGCCATCAGTGAGTCCTGGGACAGGGCGGTCGGGGAGCTGTTTTTT.

The chain couples TRBV11-2 to TRBJ2-7, with a weak D call TRBD2 (7 bases). In germline, CDR1 is SGHAT, CDR2 FQNNGV. The CDR3 runs 14 residues. Trimming removed 7 bases at V and 6 bases at J, with 19 bases between. CDR3 sequence: CASTQLGGLVEQYF. Here the CDR3 DNA reads TGTGCCAGCACCCAATTGGGGGGGCTAGTCGAGCAGTACTTC.

This clone was seen a few times. The V gene is TRBV7-3, the J gene TRBJ2-2; D remains unclear. Germline V CDR1 and CDR2: SGHTA, FQGTGA. Between the trimmed V and J ends, which lost 5 bases and 4 bases, there was a span of 11 bases. The CDR3 is 14 amino acids. CDR3 sequence reads: CASSLDSTTGELFF. In DNA, the CDR3 is TGTGCCAGCAGCCTCGACTCGACCACCGGGGAGCTGTTTTTT.

This rearrangement joins TRBV4-1 to TRBJ2-1; possibly TRBD1 or TRBD2 for D (5 bases each). The V end lost 6 bases, the J end lost 5 bases, and 17 bases lay between the germline ends. The CDR3 runs 15 residues. The V gene's germline CDR1 is MGHRA and CDR2 YSYEKL. The CDR3 DNA sequence: TGCGCCAGCAGATTCAGGGACGGTCATAACAATGAGCAGTTCTTC. It yields the protein CASRFRDGHNNEQFF.

The chain recombines TRBV5-1 with TRBJ2-1; 11 bases are a match to TRBD2. The trim removed 0 bases at V and 3 bases at J, leaving 5 bases unmatched. Germline values: CDR1 SGHRS, CDR2 YFSETQ. The CDR3 has 17 residues. CDR3 amino acids: CASSLAGGTSGYNEQFF. CDR3 coding DNA: TGCGCCAGCAGCTTGGCCGGTGGGACTAGCGGCTACAATGAGCAGTTCTTC.

V and J are TRBV6-5 and TRBJ1-4; D call uncertain. V lost 3 bases and J lost 0, with 5 bases in between. CDR3 size: 14 residues. Germline V gene data show CDR1 as MNHEY and CDR2 as SVGAGI. CDR3 loop: CASSYWATNEKLFF. The CDR3 coding sequence is TGTGCCAGCAGTTATTGGGCAACTAATGAAAAACTGTTTTTT.

This rearrangement joins TRBV9 to TRBJ1-5; 8 nucleotides match TRBD1. Trimming at V came to 7 bases and at J to 6 bases, leaving 9 bases not matched to a gene. The V gene's germline CDR1 is SGDLS and CDR2 YYNGEE. The CDR3 is 14 amino acids. The chain's CDR3 is CASGFGQGGQPQHF. CDR3 bases: TGTGCCAGCGGCTTCGGACAGGGAGGTCAGCCCCAGCATTTT. The complete variable domain, with remaining parts taken from reference TRBV9 and TRBJ1-5, reads DSGVTQTPKHLITATGQRVTLRCSPRSGDLSVYWYQQSLDQGLQFLIQYYNGEERAKGNILERFSAQQFPDLHSELNLSSLELGDSALYFCASGFGQGGQPQHFGDGTRLSIL.

The chain links TRBV4-3 to TRBJ1-2, with 7 bases lining up with TRBD1. This CDR3 is built from 14 residues. Germline V CDR1 and CDR2: LGHNA, YSLEER. The ends lost 3 bases at V and 4 bases at J; junction bases unmatched: 5. CDR3: CASSHRDRAYGYTF. CDR3 bases: TGCGCCAGCAGCCACAGAGACAGGGCCTATGGCTACACCTTC.